This TCR beta chain was profiled in a study of robustness of blood B and T cell sequencing (dated by TCRdb to about 2018). Looking at the study overall: The study was designed to determine how much peripheral blood is required to reliably characterize an individual's TCRbeta and IgG repertoires. In each of the approximately 11 independently drawn blood samples, both the TCRbeta and the IgG repertoires were quantified. For technical replicates, two replicate TCRbeta cDNA libraries were prepared from one shared RNA pool that came from a single 10 ml draw.

The CDR3 covers 13 residues, taking in both the cysteine and the phenylalanine. The CDR3 DNA has 39 bases and is translated from base 1. Per the germline V gene (reference sequence), GTSNPN is the CDR1 and SVGIG is the CDR2. Broader findings and caveats from the paper: The 1,000 most abundant TCRbeta clonotypes from the pooled draws were found in every single 10 ml sample. EDTA tubes required immediate fractionation, limiting use in multi-site collections. One pair of TCRbeta libraries showed evidence of cross-contamination, likely from batch processing; the shared UMI-sequence pairs were removed. Overlap of rare TCRbeta clonotypes did not improve with pooling tubes, implying much larger blood volumes would be needed to capture them. When 3 or 4 tubes (roughly 28-40 ml blood) were combined, saturation was approached in coverage of the top 10,000 TCRbeta clonotypes. Between the technical replicate libraries, under 95% of the top 10,000 TCRbeta clonotypes in one library were also present in the other library. TCRbeta rarefaction curves did not fully plateau, suggesting under-sequencing or many low-abundance clonotypes.

Libraries were built with PCR. Sequencer: Illumina MiSeq. cDNA was synthesized with SMARTScribe reverse transcriptase and a 5' template-switch oligo that added a universal priming site. A 12-nucleotide random unique molecular identifier (UMI) was carried by the template-switch oligo, and each cDNA molecule was tagged with this UMI. During reverse transcription, TCRbeta transcripts were targeted using chain-specific reverse primers. Uracil DNA glycosylase treatment was used to remove residual template-switch adapters, and a Qiagen MinElute kit was used to purify the cDNA. For the first PCR, 20 to 25 cycles were run with KAPA HiFi HotStart ReadyMix and step-out primers, split across four 50 ul reactions. Before any further amplification, the products of the first-round PCR were gel-purified. Illumina Nextera adapters were added in a second 8-cycle PCR, after which libraries were purified and pooled. For each TCRbeta molecule, the UMI barcode was captured by a 50-nucleotide 5' read. The authors processed their data as follows. The MIGEC toolkit was used to group reads by UMI into consensus reads. Final reads were produced by merging forward and reverse consensus reads with PEAR. Identical UMI-sequence pairs found in more than one library were treated as cross-sample contamination and removed by a custom decontamination script. MIGMAP, a wrapper around IgBLAST, was used to carry out V(D)J assignment and CDR3 extraction. TCR clonotypes were defined by identical V gene, J gene and CDR3 amino acid sequence; CDR1 and CDR2 were not sequenced. TCRdb trimmed the raw reads at Q25, called clones with MiXCR and kept productive beta chains. Rows are unified per CDR3 protein, each entry keeping the most common DNA and genes. The V and J calls shown here were made by TCRdb, not taken from the authors' results. In all, the sample holds 3,600 or so distinct CDR3 sequences, and around 50% of those were seen once. The ten most abundant clones make up around 30% of the sample.

Notes on this clonotype: No cognate antigen has been identified for it. At one boundary the junction diverges from the germline segment, which might be a read error.

mRNA, which captures expressed receptors, was used instead of genomic DNA for quantification of TCRbeta repertoires. Without cell sorting, buffy coat leukocytes were collected into Trizol, and RNA was extracted using the Direct-zol RNA MiniPrep Plus kit. EDTA blood tubes were centrifuged immediately at 4°C to separate plasma, buffy coat and red blood cells. The sequenced sample consisted of peripheral blood. The chain joins TRBV30 to TRBJ1-1, and 9 junctional nucleotides match TRBD1. The origin of this receptor is a human donor in good health. The CDR3 sequence is CAWSQGAGTETFF. At the DNA level, the sequence is TGTGCCTGGTCACAGGGGGCGGGCACTGAAACTTTCTTT.